The source of this T cell receptor (beta chain) is a study of shared clonotypes between healthy human individuals. Broader study findings: For naive CD4 cells, 4.5% to 6.5% of clonotypes were shared across a handful of donors. Clonotype sharing among donors was expected to depend on sequencing depth.

The assay was run at deep level. Libraries were prepared by immunoSEQ multiplex PCR; TCRdb keeps only in-frame clonotypes and omits some of them. In the table there are about 2 million clones, around 96% of which are singletons. This clone was seen just once. The antigen is not known. V shed 4 bases and J 4 bases; nucleotides not matched to a gene: 6. The CDR3 loop spans 13 amino acids. Germline CDR1 reads SQVTM; CDR2 reads ANQGSEA. CD8 cells classed as naive were CD45RO-negative and positively selected for CCR7, excluding terminally differentiated effector memory CD45RA+ cells. Input material: naive CD8+ T cells sorted from blood. V usage is TRBV29-1 and J usage is TRBJ2-7, with TRBD1 identical over 8 bases. The clonotype originates from a man aged 18 to 29 in good health. DNA of the CDR3: TGCAGCGTTGGACACGGACAGGGATACGAGCAGTACTTC. Its protein is CSVGHGQGYEQYF.